This T cell receptor beta chain was sequenced in a study of Graves' ophthalmopathy and Graves' hyperthyroidism. The V gene end was trimmed by 5 bases and the J gene end by 4 bases; junction bases not matched to a gene: 7. This CDR3 is built from 14 residues. Germline V gives CDR1 SEHNR, CDR2 FQNEAQ (reference sequence). TCR beta CDR3 regions were amplified from RNA transcripts. A first-round RT-PCR used HTBI primers, followed by a second-round multiplex PCR. TCRdb independently ran MiXCR on the multiplex PCR reads; one entry per CDR3 protein. The table includes around 170,000 distinct CDR3 sequences, over 35% detected once. This clonotype appeared a few times. Ophthalmopathy donors showed moderate-to-severe activity, CAS ≥3, NOSPECS ≥4 and a duration under 3 months.

The sequence was obtained from a woman in her forties with Graves' ophthalmopathy. Sequenced: peripheral blood. The rearrangement joins TRBV7-9 to TRBJ1-1; TRBD1 matches 7 bases. The CDR3 bases are TGTGCCAGCAGCGGAGGACAGGTCATCACTGAAGCTTTCTTT. This translates into CASSGGQVITEAFF.